This is a list of T cell receptor beta chains from one sample in a study of blood T cell repertoires in COVID-19. Method: immunoSEQ multiplex PCR; TCRdb's copy keeps in-frame clones and lacks some. The table shows approximately 86,000 clones, with about 85% occurring only once. Material: peripheral blood. The receptor set was obtained from a man aged 50 to 59 with acute or convalescent COVID-19. CDR3s include the opening cysteine and the closing phenylalanine or tryptophan. The order of the fields is clone size, CDR3 length, J gene, D gene, V gene, CDR3 protein, CDR3 DNA. A D gene is named only where the DNA matches it firmly. A row's size may be missing; if present it is once, few, many or a size class.

-	15	TRBJ2-2	TRBD1	TRBV10-3	CAIKPGQGDTGELFF	TGTGCCATCAAACCGGGACAGGGAGACACCGGGGAGCTGTTTTTT
-	17	TRBJ1-4	TRBD1	TRBV9	CASSPTGGLTTNEKLFF	TGTGCCAGCAGCCCAACAGGGGGCCTTACAACTAATGAAAAACTGTTTTTT
-	13	TRBJ2-5	-	TRBV19	CASSILGRETQYF	TGTGCCAGTAGTATACTGGGGAGGGAGACCCAGTACTTC
-	13	TRBJ1-1	TRBD1	TRBV5-1	CASSDRVNTEAFF	TGCGCCAGCAGCGACAGGGTAAACACTGAAGCTTTCTTT
-	11	TRBJ1-2	-	TRBV12-3/TRBV12-4	CASSFRGGYTF	TGTGCCAGCAGTTTTAGGGGTGGCTACACCTTC
-	13	TRBJ1-4	-	TRBV30	CACKLSGGEKLFF	TGTGCCTGCAAACTCTCGGGGGGGGAAAAACTGTTTTTT
-	15	TRBJ2-3	-	TRBV5-1	CASSLAPSRADTQYF	TGCGCCAGCAGCTTGGCCCCAAGCAGGGCAGATACGCAGTATTTT
-	15	TRBJ1-2	-	TRBV7-2	CASSLGGSTVRGYTF	TGTGCCAGCAGCTTAGGGGGCAGTACGGTTAGGGGCTACACCTTC
-	15	TRBJ1-4	-	TRBV15	CATSRDRALNEKLFF	TGTGCCACCAGCAGAGACAGGGCCCTTAATGAAAAACTGTTTTTT
few	14	TRBJ2-7	TRBD1	TRBV14	CASSQFRGLNEQYF	TGTGCCAGCAGCCAATTCAGGGGGCTAAACGAGCAGTACTTC
few	16	TRBJ2-1	TRBD2	TRBV28	CASSSTAGGVYNEQFF	TGTGCCAGCAGTTCTACAGCGGGAGGGGTGTACAATGAGCAGTTCTTC
-	11	TRBJ1-2	TRBD1	TRBV29-1	CSVMDRYGYTF	TGCAGCGTCATGGACAGGTACGGCTACACCTTC
-	15	TRBJ2-3	TRBD2	TRBV11-2	CASSFRGGGTDTQYF	TGTGCCAGCAGCTTTAGGGGAGGGGGCACAGATACGCAGTATTTT
once	15	TRBJ2-1	TRBD2	TRBV19	CASSELAGGPHEQFF	TGTGCCAGTAGTGAACTAGCGGGGGGGCCTCATGAGCAGTTCTTC
-	15	TRBJ1-6	-	TRBV4-1	CASSQEQGRNSPLHF	TGCGCCAGCAGCCAAGAACAGGGTCGCAATTCACCCCTCCACTTT
-	16	TRBJ2-3	TRBD2	TRBV5-1	CASSLALAGGTDTQYF	TGCGCCAGCAGCTTGGCGCTAGCGGGAGGGACAGATACGCAGTATTTT
-	15	TRBJ2-1	TRBD1	TRBV3-1/TRBV3-2	CASSLSGQRYNEQFF	TGTGCCAGCAGCCTATCGGGACAGCGTTACAATGAGCAGTTCTTC
-	15	TRBJ2-3	TRBD2	TRBV10-3	CAISDTGGGADTQYF	TGTGCCATCAGTGATACGGGGGGGGGCGCAGATACGCAGTATTTT
few	14	TRBJ1-5	-	TRBV3-1/TRBV3-2	CASSQSASDQPQHF	TGTGCCAGCAGCCAATCGGCCAGCGATCAGCCCCAGCATTTT
-	14	TRBJ1-5	-	TRBV6-5	CASNSQGFNQPQHF	TGTGCCAGCAACTCACAGGGCTTCAATCAGCCCCAGCATTTT
-	16	TRBJ2-1	TRBD2	TRBV11-3	CASSLGAGGPGNEQFF	TGTGCCAGCAGCTTAGGTGCGGGAGGGCCGGGCAATGAGCAGTTCTTC
-	16	TRBJ2-3	-	TRBV11-3	CASSLGKGGPTDTQYF	TGTGCCAGCAGCTTAGGGAAAGGGGGTCCCACAGATACGCAGTATTTT
-	16	TRBJ2-6	TRBD1	TRBV5-4	CASEGQPFSGANVLTF	TGTGCCAGCGAGGGACAGCCCTTTTCTGGGGCCAACGTCCTGACTTTC
-	14	TRBJ1-5	-	TRBV7-2	CASSLERVNQPQHF	TGTGCCAGCAGCTTAGAGAGGGTCAATCAGCCCCAGCATTTT
-	13	TRBJ1-1	-	TRBV3-1/TRBV3-2	CASSTTGNTEAFF	TGTGCCAGCAGCACGACAGGCAACACTGAAGCTTTCTTT
-	15	TRBJ1-6	-	TRBV6-4	CASRDSGSYNSPLHF	TGTGCCAGCAGGGACAGCGGGTCCTATAATTCACCCCTCCACTTT
-	14	TRBJ2-5	-	TRBV9	CASSVDSGGETQYF	TGTGCCAGCAGCGTAGACTCCGGAGGGGAGACCCAGTACTTC
-	18	TRBJ1-4	-	TRBV4-1	CASSQDPARAATNEKLFF	TGCGCCAGCAGCCAAGATCCCGCCAGGGCAGCAACTAATGAAAAACTGTTTTTT
-	13	TRBJ1-1	-	TRBV12-3/TRBV12-4	CASSSMGGIPAFF	TGTGCCAGCAGTTCGATGGGGGGGATCCCAGCTTTCTTT
few	15	TRBJ2-1	TRBD2	TRBV9	CASTPSGRGYNEQFF	TGTGCCAGCACCCCTAGCGGGAGGGGGTACAATGAGCAGTTCTTC
-	14	TRBJ2-5	-	TRBV11-3	CASSLGGTQETQYF	TGTGCCAGCAGCTTAGGCGGCACTCAAGAGACCCAGTACTTC
-	15	TRBJ1-4	-	TRBV7-2	CASKLGAGPNEKLFF	TGTGCCAGCAAACTGGGGGCAGGCCCTAATGAAAAACTGTTTTTT
once	14	TRBJ2-7	-	TRBV5-6	CASSSPGLSYEQYF	TGTGCCAGCAGCTCGCCAGGCCTCTCCTACGAGCAGTACTTC
-	12	TRBJ2-2	-	TRBV10-3	CAMAGITGELFF	TGTGCCATGGCAGGGATCACCGGGGAGCTGTTTTTT
few	15	TRBJ1-2	-	TRBV5-4	CASSFFLGVEYGYTF	TGTGCCAGCAGCTTTTTTCTAGGGGTGGAGTATGGCTACACCTTC
-	15	TRBJ2-1	TRBD2	TRBV4-3	CASSPQSGGYNEQFF	TGCGCCAGCAGCCCTCAGAGCGGGGGGTACAATGAGCAGTTCTTC
-	15	TRBJ2-2	-	TRBV7-8	CASSPRQANTGELFF	TGTGCCAGCAGCCCGAGACAGGCGAACACCGGGGAGCTGTTTTTT
few	14	TRBJ2-1	-	TRBV5-4	CASSLAQGWDEQFF	TGTGCCAGCAGCTTGGCCCAGGGATGGGATGAGCAGTTCTTC
-	14	TRBJ2-7	-	TRBV6-5	CASRKTGLTYEQYF	TGTGCCAGCAGGAAGACAGGTCTTACCTACGAGCAGTACTTC
once	14	TRBJ1-1	-	TRBV18	CASSQGARNTEAFF	TGTGCCAGCTCACAAGGGGCAAGGAACACTGAAGCTTTCTTT
-	14	TRBJ2-1	-	TRBV5-1	CASSLSISLNEQFF	TGCGCCAGCAGCCTCTCGATTAGCCTCAATGAGCAGTTCTTC
-	12	TRBJ2-7	-	TRBV19	CASSPSGSEQYF	TGTGCCAGTAGTCCGTCTGGGAGCGAGCAGTACTTC
-	14	TRBJ2-5	-	TRBV5-1	CASSNGGGKETQYF	TGCGCCAGCAGCAATGGAGGGGGCAAAGAGACCCAGTACTTC
-	12	TRBJ1-1	-	TRBV7-2	CASSSSGLEAFF	TGTGCCAGCAGCTCATCAGGACTAGAAGCTTTCTTT
-	14	TRBJ1-1	-	TRBV11-2	CASSSMTGLYQAFF	TGTGCCAGCAGCTCTATGACAGGACTTTACCAAGCTTTCTTT
once	12	TRBJ2-2	-	TRBV3-1/TRBV3-2	CASSQATGELFF	TGTGCCAGCAGCCAAGCAACCGGGGAGCTGTTTTTT
once	14	TRBJ1-4	-	TRBV30	CAWSRVPGDEKLFF	TGTGCCTGGAGTAGGGTACCAGGGGATGAAAAACTGTTTTTT
-	15	TRBJ1-5	TRBD1	TRBV28	CASSTGQGPNQPQHF	TGTGCCAGCAGCACCGGACAGGGCCCCAATCAGCCCCAGCATTTT
-	16	TRBJ2-7	TRBD2	TRBV7-2	CASSLRLAGIDYEQYF	TGTGCCAGCAGCCTGAGACTAGCGGGGATAGACTACGAGCAGTACTTC
-	14	TRBJ1-4	-	TRBV4-1	CASSQGTRFEKLFF	TGCGCCAGCAGCCAAGGGACAAGGTTTGAAAAACTGTTTTTT
once	15	TRBJ2-3	TRBD2	TRBV5-1	CASSVGLADTDTQYF	TGCGCCAGCAGCGTGGGACTAGCGGACACAGATACGCAGTATTTT
-	13	TRBJ2-3	-	TRBV15	CATRYSGTDTQYF	TGTGCCACCCGGTATTCGGGAACAGATACGCAGTATTTT
-	15	TRBJ1-6	-	TRBV3-1/TRBV3-2	CASSQSVRGNSPLHF	TGTGCCAGCAGCCAAAGTGTCAGGGGTAATTCACCCCTCCACTTT
-	13	TRBJ2-7	TRBD1	TRBV29-1	CSVDGTGAHEQYF	TGCAGCGTTGATGGGACAGGGGCCCACGAGCAGTACTTC
-	13	TRBJ2-5	-	TRBV30	CAWSRRNQETQYF	TGTGCCTGGAGTCGCAGAAACCAAGAGACCCAGTACTTC
-	13	TRBJ2-7	-	TRBV29-1	CSVLWQGFNEQYF	TGCAGCGTTCTATGGCAGGGGTTTAACGAGCAGTACTTC
-	18	TRBJ2-2	TRBD2	TRBV5-4	CASSLAAIAGGRTGELFF	TGTGCCAGCAGCTTGGCCGCGATAGCGGGAGGCCGCACCGGGGAGCTGTTTTTT